This TCR beta chain stems from a study of blood T cell repertoires in COVID-19 (dated by TCRdb to about 2020). Study-wide context: The collaborator samples originated in the United States, Italy and Spain and spanned the acute and convalescent phases of COVID-19. HLA class I and class II types, where available, came from metadata supplied by the sample provider rather than from assay-based typing. The repertoires were made available in a free public database intended to serve as a resource for research on the immune response to SARS-CoV-2. Deeply sampled blood TCRbeta repertoires from subjects exposed to, actively infected with, or recovered from COVID-19 were included in the dataset. The prospective study material was composed of cDNA or gDNA derived from T cells, B-cell-depleted T cells, or PBMCs. Samples were obtained from the ongoing ImmuneRACE study (first 160 participants) and from about 1,300 subjects provided by 6 global collaborators. Sample metadata almost always included a de-identified subject ID, COVID-19 status, age in years and sex. Study-wide conclusions, independent of this receptor: Clinical and demographic metadata were provided uncurated, with the amount varying by source and participant.

TCRbeta CDR3 regions were amplified from genomic DNA by means of the immunoSEQ Assay, a bias-controlled multiplex PCR. The authors' analysis ran thus. The number of nucleated cells in each sample was estimated from the amplification of reference gene primers within the assay. Sequence reads were collapsed and filtered to measure the absolute abundance of every unique TCRbeta CDR3 rearrangement. For each sample, productive Simpson clonality was calculated as the square root of Simpson's diversity index over productive rearrangements. TCRdb took this table from immuneACCESS and kept in-frame rearrangements with V and J called. Such tables lack part of the clones; where checked against another copy, unresolved V genes explain under half of the gap, and the rest is unexplained. The V and J calls and the clone size are those of that table, but D and trimming were determined from the DNA. This sample gives tens of thousands of clones in total; 60% to 85% of them show up just once. The ten largest clones capture under 9.5% of the sample.

A single count supports this clone. Its antigen specificity is not known. Base qualities are not at hand, and no much larger clone is one base apart. CDR1 and CDR2 (MNHGY, SVAAGI) derive from the germline V gene. The CDR3 contains 15 residues, cysteine and phenylalanine counted. Only the CDR3 part of the read is kept: 45 bases, read in frame from the first base. At the junction V is shortened by 0 bases and J by 2 bases, with 11 bases in between. The collaborating institutions used their own protocols to collect whole blood in K2EDTA tubes. For TCRbeta analysis, collaborators shipped samples as frozen whole blood, isolated PBMCs, or DNA extracted from either of those sample types.

The sample consisted of peripheral blood. The chain links TRBV6-9 with TRBJ2-7; no D segment can be confidently identified. The clonotype was recovered from a man aged 65-85 years with active or convalescent COVID-19. This receptor carries the CDR3 CASSYSSETTYEQYF. The DNA sequence is as follows: TGTGCCAGCAGTTATTCGAGTGAAACCACCTACGAGCAGTACTTC.